The clone carrying this T cell receptor (beta chain) was found a few times. Relative to the germline gene, one junction end is altered; a read error may explain this. Sorted inputs of about 17,000 to 1,100,000 cells, with 10%, 30% or 50% RNA, yielded naive CD8 libraries. The entry originates in a study of molecular identifiers for immune sequencing clone quantification. From germline, CDR1 is SGHAT and CDR2 FQNNGV. This CDR3 comprises 16 residues. Via MiXCR, TCRdb re-called the PCR reads, giving one row per CDR3 protein. This sample has about 320,000 distinct CDR3 sequences; about a fifth occur once, and the top ten carry 0.81%.

The source is a human donor in good health. Some libraries in this study had Jurkat cell RNA spiked in. The V gene is TRBV11-2, the J gene TRBJ2-3, with a tentative D call TRBD1 (6 bases). The sequenced sample was naive CD8+ T cells from blood, with Jurkat cell RNA spiked in. Subset: FACS-sorted CD8+CD4-CCR7+CD45RA+ naive T cells. The CDR3 here is CARSLETGAYTDTQYF. The CDR3 nucleotides are TGTGCCCGCAGCTTAGAGACAGGAGCCTACACAGATACGCAGTATTTT.